A single sample gave rise to the 27 T cell receptor beta chains below, sequenced in a study of cytomegalovirus exposure and HLA in healthy donors. Vbeta (60) and Jbeta (13) primers were used in the PCR. Some clones are missing from TCRdb's copy, which holds only in-frame ones; the method was immunoSEQ multiplex PCR. The sample holds about 120,000 clones; about 78% are singletons and the top ten take just over 8%. The sequenced sample consisted of PBMCs. These receptors were collected from a woman aged 35 to 49 in good health and CMV-seropositive.

The chain couples TRBV12-5 to TRBJ2-6, with TRBD1 identical over 7 bases. The CDR3 length is 17 residues. Germline-derived CDR1 and CDR2 are LGHNT and FRNRAP. The trim removed 1 base at V and 2 bases at J, leaving 5 bases unmatched. The CDR3 sequence is CASGLDYRGPGANVLTF. The CDR3, as DNA: TGTGCTAGTGGTTTGGACTACAGGGGACCTGGGGCCAACGTCCTGACTTTC.

This chain connects TRBV19 to TRBJ1-2; D is ambiguous. V was pared by 3 bases and J by 5 bases, with 19 bases between. Germline V gene sequence: CDR1 LNHDA, CDR2 SQIVND (reference sequence). The CDR3 is made up of 16 amino acids. CDR3 protein: CASSIPDQARIYGYTF. CDR3 coding DNA: TGTGCCAGTAGTATCCCCGATCAGGCCAGAATATATGGCTACACCTTC.

V and J are TRBV4-1 and TRBJ1-6; D gene uncertain. In germline, CDR1 is MGHRA, CDR2 YSYEKL. V was shortened by 1 base and J by 8 bases, with 3 bases between the two germline ends. CDR3 size: 12 residues. CDR3 residues: CASSQAYSPLHF. The DNA of the CDR3 is TGCGCCAGCAGCCAAGCGTATTCACCCCTCCACTTT.

J is TRBJ2-2 and V is TRBV7-8; possible D gene TRBD1, 6 bases. Per the germline V gene, CDR1 is SGHVS and CDR2 is FQNEAQ. V was trimmed by 1 base and J by 3 bases, leaving 12 bases between them. This CDR3 contains 16 residues. CDR3 residues: CASSLDLGAYTGELFF. CDR3 DNA sequence: TGTGCCAGCAGCTTAGATTTGGGGGCATACACCGGGGAGCTGTTTTTT.

V and J are TRBV6-1 and TRBJ1-1, with 8 bases that match TRBD1. CDR1 and CDR2 (germline): MNHNS, SASEGT. Trimming removed 7 bases from V and 1 base from J; junction bases left unmatched: 5. The CDR3 sequence is 14 residues long. The CDR3 loop reads CASNNDRGNTEAFF. CDR3 bases: TGTGCCAGCAATAACGACAGGGGGAACACTGAAGCTTTCTTT.

The V gene is TRBV7-9, the J gene TRBJ2-7, with D maybe TRBD1 (7 bases). The ends were cut back, 4 bases at V and 0 bases at J, with 13 bases in the middle. The CDR3 extends over 15 amino acids. Looked up from germline, CDR1 is SEHNR and CDR2 is FQNEAQ (reference sequence). The DNA for the CDR3 is TGTGCCAGCAGCTCTCAGGGGGGCACCTCCTACGAGCAGTACTTC. Amino acid sequence: CASSSQGGTSYEQYF. The whole variable domain, filled in from reference TRBV7-9 and TRBJ2-7, reads DTGVSQNPRHKITKRGQNVTFRCDPISEHNRLYWYRQTLGQGPEFLTYFQNEAQLEKSRLLSDRFSAERPKGSFSTLEIQRTEQGDSAMYLCASSSQGGTSYEQYFGPGTRLTVT.

The genes are TRBV6-6 and TRBJ2-5, with TRBD2 matching over 7 bases. The length of the CDR3 is 13 residues. Germline V lookup: CDR1 MNHNY, CDR2 SVGAGI (reference sequence). J was trimmed by 1 base and V by 7 bases; bases with no gene match: 3. The CDR3 loop reads CASTSGGQETQYF. The CDR3 bases are TGTGCCAGCACCTCGGGGGGCCAAGAGACCCAGTACTTC.

The V call is TRBV5-1, the J call TRBJ1-1; a possible D gene is TRBD1 (5 bases). V lost 0 bases and J 1 base, leaving 7 bases between the germline ends. Germline V gives CDR1 SGHRS, CDR2 YFSETQ. This CDR3 is 14 amino acids long. This chain's CDR3 is CASSLDGQNTEAFF. The CDR3, as DNA: TGCGCCAGCAGCTTGGACGGACAGAACACTGAAGCTTTCTTT.

The V and J genes are TRBV6-1 and TRBJ1-1; a possible D gene is TRBD1 (6 bases). This CDR3 is 13 amino acids long. Trimming took off 7 bases at V and 1 base at J, with 10 bases between the two ends. CDR1 MNHNS and CDR2 SASEGT come from the germline V gene. CDR3 sequence: CASNVDRNTEAFF. The CDR3 bases are TGTGCCAGCAATGTGGACAGGAACACTGAAGCTTTCTTT.

This rearrangement joins TRBV2 to TRBJ2-3; the match to TRBD2 covers 7 bases. V gave up 7 bases and J gave up 2 bases; unmatched junction bases: 6. This CDR3 is 14 amino acids long. The germline gives CDR1 SNHLY, CDR2 FYNNEI. CDR3 sequence reads: CASTSSGDTDTQYF. The DNA of the CDR3 is TGTGCCAGCACATCCAGCGGGGACACAGATACGCAGTATTTT.

This clone has a single count. The V call is TRBV6-5, the J call TRBJ2-7, with 9 bases identical to TRBD1. This CDR3 has 15 residues. In germline, CDR1 is MNHEY, CDR2 SVGAGI. With 6 bases clipped from V and 5 bases from J, the junction kept 11 bases outside the gene matches. The CDR3 is CASSLPGQGTHEQYF. The CDR3 nucleotides are TGTGCCAGCAGCCTGCCTGGACAGGGGACGCACGAGCAGTACTTC.

The chain combines TRBV2 with TRBJ1-5, with a possible D match to TRBD1 (5 bases). The ends were cut back, 1 base at V and 7 bases at J, with 5 bases in the middle. Germline V gene data show CDR1 as SNHLY and CDR2 as FYNNEI. The CDR3 length is 12 residues. CDR3 protein: CASSEGGQPQHF. In DNA, the CDR3 is TGTGCCAGCAGTGAAGGGGGCCAGCCCCAGCATTTT. Filled out from reference TRBV2 and TRBJ1-5, the complete variable domain reads EPEVTQTPSHQVTQMGQEVILRCVPISNHLYFYWYRQILGQKVEFLVSFYNNEISEKSEIFDDQFSVERPDGSNFTLKIRSTKLEDSAMYFCASSEGGQPQHFGDGTRLSIL.

The chain combines TRBV2 with TRBJ2-2, with 8 bases fitting TRBD1. CDR3 length: 16 residues. Trimming cost V 0 bases and J 5 bases; bases outside gene matches: 5. Germline CDR1 and CDR2: SNHLY and FYNNEI. The CDR3 DNA is TGTGCCAGCAGTGAAGCGTTAGACAGGGGAACCGGGGAGCTGTTTTTT. Its translation: CASSEALDRGTGELFF. Based on the CDR3 plus reference TRBV2 and TRBJ2-2, the full variable domain is EPEVTQTPSHQVTQMGQEVILRCVPISNHLYFYWYRQILGQKVEFLVSFYNNEISEKSEIFDDQFSVERPDGSNFTLKIRSTKLEDSAMYFCASSEALDRGTGELFFGEGSRLTVL.

A few counts support this clone. The chain is built from TRBV6-5 and TRBJ2-5, with 10 bases that match TRBD1. The CDR3 has 15 amino acids. Germline CDR1 MNHEY, CDR2 SVGAGI. V was clipped by 4 bases and J by 5 bases; unmatched bases: 7. CDR3: CASSFRGQGHETQYF. As DNA, the CDR3 is TGTGCCAGCAGTTTCCGGGGACAGGGGCACGAGACCCAGTACTTC.

This clone showed up just a few times. The V call is TRBV9, the J call TRBJ1-3; D gene unclear. The germline V and J ends were trimmed by 3 bases and 3 bases, with 10 bases remaining between them. CDR1 and CDR2 from the germline V gene are SGDLS and YYNGEE. This CDR3 comprises 14 residues. CDR3 region: CASSDGSLGNTIYF. CDR3 sequence (DNA): TGTGCCAGCAGCGACGGGAGTCTTGGAAACACCATATATTTT.

The chain employs TRBV10-3 and TRBJ1-1, with a tentative D call TRBD1 (6 bases). This CDR3 comprises 13 residues. V was clipped by 10 bases and J by 0 bases, with 12 bases between them. Germline-derived CDR1 and CDR2 are ENHRY and SYGVKD. The CDR3 region is CATQGVVNTEAFF. The CDR3, as DNA: TGTGCCACACAGGGAGTCGTGAACACTGAAGCTTTCTTT.

The chain joins TRBV18 to TRBJ1-1; D is unresolved. The ends were cut back, 3 bases at V and 0 bases at J, with 5 bases in the middle. The germline V gene encodes CDR1 KGHSH and CDR2 LQKENI. The CDR3 has 13 residues. The DNA for the CDR3 is TGTGCCAGCTCACCCGACATGAACACTGAAGCTTTCTTT. The encoded protein is CASSPDMNTEAFF.

The V call is TRBV27, the J call TRBJ1-2; 9 bases align to TRBD1. The length of the CDR3 is 13 residues. Trimming at V came to 3 bases and at J to 8 bases, leaving 4 bases not matched to a gene. In germline, CDR1 is MNHEY, CDR2 SMNVEV (reference sequence). CDR3 protein: CASSFGTGGGYTF. DNA for the CDR3: TGTGCCAGCAGTTTCGGTACAGGGGGCGGCTACACCTTC.

This clone was picked up a small number of times. The chain joins TRBV7-2 to TRBJ2-7, with 13 positions matching TRBD2. With V trimmed by 5 bases and J by 0 bases, 7 bases remained unmatched. The CDR3 sequence is 17 residues long. The V gene's germline CDR1 is SGHTA and CDR2 FQGNSA. The CDR3 sequence is CASSQRLAGGYSYEQYF. DNA of the CDR3: TGTGCCAGCAGCCAACGACTAGCGGGGGGATACTCCTACGAGCAGTACTTC.

The rearrangement uses TRBV6-4 and TRBJ1-6; 7 bases are a match to TRBD1. Per germline, CDR1 MRHNA and CDR2 SNTAGT. This CDR3 region has 16 residues. The V segment lost 6 bases and the J segment 0 bases; nucleotides outside the gene matches: 5. The CDR3, as DNA: TGTGCCAGCAGAGCGGACAGGAGCTCCTATAATTCACCCCTCCACTTT. Protein: CASRADRSSYNSPLHF.

The V call is TRBV19, the J call TRBJ2-7, with D possibly matching TRBD1 (6 bases). CDR1 and CDR2 (germline): LNHDA, SQIVND (reference sequence). CDR3 length equals 13 residues. V gave up 8 bases and J gave up 7 bases, with 18 bases separating them. The CDR3, as DNA: TGTGCCAGTGGAAAAGGGGGTACGGGGGAGCAGTACTTC. This codes for CASGKGGTGEQYF.

The chain uses TRBV5-1 and TRBJ2-1; the D gene is possibly TRBD1 (6 bases). Germline values: CDR1 SGHRS, CDR2 YFSETQ. The CDR3 runs 14 residues. Trimming left V 3 bases short and J 8 bases short, with 15 bases between. CDR3 bases: TGCGCCAGCAGCTATCGACAGGAGAGCCATGAGCAGTTCTTC. Encoded protein: CASSYRQESHEQFF.

This clone was seen only a few times. The V gene is TRBV6-6, the J gene TRBJ1-5, with D unresolved. V dropped 6 bases and J dropped 3 bases, with 15 bases sitting between them. CDR1 is MNHNY, CDR2 SVGAGI, per germline (reference sequence). The CDR3 is 15 amino acids. In nucleotides, the CDR3 is TGTGCCAGCAGCCGACACGACATAAACAATCAGCCCCAGCATTTT. Translation gives CASSRHDINNQPQHF.

The chain is built from TRBV15 and TRBJ1-2; TRBD1 matches 9 bases. The V and J ends lost 1 base and 6 bases, in that order; junction bases with no gene match: 6. Germline V gene lookup returns CDR1 LNHNV and CDR2 YYDKDF (reference sequence). This CDR3 contains 15 residues. This CDR3 is CATSRVAGTGHGYTF. The CDR3, as DNA: TGTGCCACCAGCAGAGTTGCCGGGACAGGGCATGGCTACACCTTC.

The V and J genes are TRBV2 and TRBJ2-3; 10 nucleotides align to TRBD1. The CDR3 is 13 residues long. Germline trimming cut 7 bases from V and 8 bases from J; bases unmatched to any gene: 6. CDR1 is SNHLY, CDR2 FYNNEI, per germline. CDR3 in amino acids: CASMGQGRGTQYF. CDR3 nucleotides: TGTGCCAGCATGGGACAGGGGAGGGGTACGCAGTATTTT.

This clone was recorded once. The chain combines TRBV4-1 with TRBJ1-2, with TRBD1 identical over 7 bases. V trimming: 3 bases; J trimming: 0 bases; junction bases outside the gene matches: 13. This CDR3 contains 18 residues. Germline CDR1 reads MGHRA; CDR2 reads YSYEKL. The DNA for the CDR3 is TGCGCCAGCAGCCACGACCCCCGGGACAGAGATTCTAACTATGGCTACACCTTC. Amino acid sequence: CASSHDPRDRDSNYGYTF.

This clone was found a few times. The rearrangement uses TRBV6-1 and TRBJ1-2; tentatively, D is TRBD1 (6 bases). Trimming cost V 6 bases and J 6 bases, with 17 bases left between them. This CDR3 has 14 residues. Germline V gene sequence: CDR1 MNHNS, CDR2 SASEGT. The CDR3 sequence is CASRKGGPGDGYTF. Written as DNA, the CDR3 is TGTGCCAGCAGGAAGGGGGGGCCAGGGGATGGCTACACCTTC.